What follows are 2 T cell receptor beta chains derived from one specimen sequenced in a study of CD8 T cells in Susac syndrome. After extraction with the RNeasy kit, about 0.45 to 1 ug of the RNA was reverse transcribed using random hexamers. One entry per CDR3 protein, called by TCRdb with MiXCR from the immunoSEQ multiplex PCR reads. The sample holds some 210,000 distinct CDR3 sequences, 94% seen once. The sample was CD4+ T cells from PBMCs. The receptors here all came from a human donor with Susac syndrome.

The V and J genes are TRBV5-1 and TRBJ2-7, with 11 bases identical to TRBD1. Germline values: CDR1 SGHRS, CDR2 YFSETQ. This CDR3 has 15 residues. Trimming cost V 0 bases and J 2 bases; bases outside gene matches: 1. CDR3 residues: CASSLEGQGAYEQYF. CDR3 sequence (DNA): TGCGCCAGCAGCTTGGAGGGACAGGGGGCCTACGAGCAGTACTTC.

This sequence joins TRBV4-2 and TRBJ2-5; possible D gene TRBD1, 6 bases. V lost 4 bases and J 3 bases, leaving 18 bases between the germline ends. The CDR3 has 16 residues. Germline V lookup: CDR1 LGHNA, CDR2 YNFKEQ. The chain's CDR3 is CASSPTAIGGKETQYF. The CDR3 bases are TGTGCCAGCAGCCCCACGGCGATAGGGGGTAAAGAGACCCAGTACTTC.